Listed here are 18 T cell receptor beta chains from one sample, sequenced in a study of STAT5B mutations in CD4+ large granular lymphocyte leukemia. The protocol was immunoSEQ multiplex PCR, while the TCRdb copy is restricted to in-frame clones and leaves out a portion. The sample yields about 35,000 clones, 68% seen once. Source material: CD4+ T cells from blood buffy coats. The source of these receptors is a human donor in good health.

The chain joins TRBV11-3 to TRBJ2-1; the D gene is possibly TRBD1 (6 bases). CDR3 length: 15 residues. Germline lookup yields CDR1 SGHNT and CDR2 YENEEA. V lost 1 base and J 2 bases, leaving 9 bases between the germline ends. The CDR3 region is CASSLGGQTYNEQFF. CDR3 DNA sequence: TGTGCCAGCAGCTTAGGGGGACAAACCTACAATGAGCAGTTCTTC.

The V and J genes are TRBV5-1 and TRBJ1-4, with D perhaps matching TRBD1 (6 bases). The V and J ends lost 3 bases and 2 bases respectively, with 11 bases between them. This CDR3 is 15 amino acids long. Germline loops: CDR1 SGHRS, CDR2 YFSETQ. CDR3 nucleotide sequence: TGCGCCAGCAGCTGGACAGTAGAGACTAATGAAAAACTGTTTTTT. Translated, it gives CASSWTVETNEKLFF.

The chain uses TRBV11-3 and TRBJ2-5; the D gene is possibly TRBD1 (5 bases). The CDR3 totals 14 residues. The germline CDR1 and CDR2 sequences are SGHNT and YENEEA. V lost 1 base, J lost 2 bases, and 8 bases lay in between. CDR3 sequence reads: CASSLGTFQETQYF. The CDR3 DNA sequence: TGTGCCAGCAGCTTAGGGACATTTCAAGAGACCCAGTACTTC. Full variable domain (outside the CDR3, taken from reference TRBV11-3 and TRBJ2-5): EAGVVQSPRYKIIEKKQPVAFWCNPISGHNTLYWYLQNLGQGPELLIRYENEEAVDDSQLPKDRFSAERLKGVDSTLKIQPAELGDSAVYLCASSLGTFQETQYFGPGTRLLVL.

The chain combines TRBV19 with TRBJ1-2, with a possible D match to TRBD1 (6 bases). CDR1 is LNHDA and CDR2 is SQIVND in the germline V gene (reference sequence). V lost 4 bases, J lost 8 bases, and 14 bases lay in between. This CDR3 has 13 residues. This CDR3 is CASSKTGQRGYTF. The CDR3 DNA sequence: TGTGCCAGTAGTAAGACAGGTCAGCGGGGCTACACCTTC.

The rearrangement links TRBV6-1 to TRBJ2-7, with D possibly matching TRBD1 (5 bases). Germline V gives CDR1 MNHNS, CDR2 SASEGT. V lost 1 base to trimming and J lost 2 bases, with 21 bases between them. The CDR3 totals 18 residues. The CDR3 DNA sequence: TGTGCCAGCAGTGAAGGTCATAGGGGTACCCTTCTTACCTACGAGCAGTACTTC. It translates to CASSEGHRGTLLTYEQYF.

The chain has TRBV9 and TRBJ2-5; tentatively, D is TRBD2 (6 bases). The length of the CDR3 is 15 residues. Germline CDR1 and CDR2: SGDLS and YYNGEE. V was pared by 3 bases and J by 3 bases, with 15 bases between. This chain's CDR3 is CASSGGGIGKETQYF. Here the CDR3 DNA reads TGTGCCAGCAGCGGAGGAGGGATTGGAAAAGAGACCCAGTACTTC.

V usage is TRBV7-2 and J usage is TRBJ1-2; the match to TRBD1 covers 9 bases. The germline V gene encodes CDR1 SGHTA and CDR2 FQGNSA. The CDR3 contains 16 residues. V gave up 1 base and J gave up 3 bases; unmatched junction bases: 6. CDR3 in amino acids: CASSLVYRGLYYGYTF. CDR3 DNA sequence: TGTGCCAGCAGCTTAGTCTACAGGGGGCTTTACTATGGCTACACCTTC.

The chain carries TRBV16 and TRBJ2-1, with 8 bases aligning to TRBD1. The CDR3 has 16 amino acids. Germline-derived CDR1 and CDR2 are KGHSY and FQNENV. V gave up 0 bases and J gave up 9 bases; unmatched junction bases: 10. This chain's CDR3 is CASSQSSRQGAGEQFF. The CDR3 DNA reads as TGTGCCAGCAGCCAATCATCTAGGCAGGGGGCAGGTGAGCAGTTCTTC.

The chain combines TRBV16 with TRBJ1-2, with 10 bases fitting TRBD1. CDR3 length equals 13 residues. J was trimmed by 10 bases and V by 5 bases; bases with no gene match: 7. Germline CDR1 reads KGHSY; CDR2 reads FQNENV. The CDR3 reads CASSEGQGIAYTF. CDR3 nucleotide sequence: TGTGCCAGCAGCGAGGGACAGGGGATTGCCTACACCTTC.

This clone was observed once. This chain connects TRBV5-1 to TRBJ1-3; D might be TRBD1 (5 bases). CDR1 and CDR2 (germline): SGHRS, YFSETQ. This CDR3 is built from 15 residues. V lost 0 bases, J lost 3 bases, and 10 bases lay in between. CDR3 nucleotides: TGCGCCAGCAGCTTGGGGCAGGGCGGTGGAAACACCATATATTTT. Encoded protein: CASSLGQGGGNTIYF. Full variable domain (remainder filled in from reference TRBV5-1 and TRBJ1-3): KAGVTQTPRYLIKTRGQQVTLSCSPISGHRSVSWYQQTPGQGLQFLFEYFSETQRNKGNFPGRFSGRQFSNSRSEMNVSTLELGDSALYLCASSLGQGGGNTIYFGEGSWLTVV.

A single count supports this clone. The rearrangement uses TRBV4-3 and TRBJ1-2, with TRBD1 identical over 9 bases. The CDR3 totals 15 residues. V lost 4 bases, J lost 5 bases, and 8 bases stayed unmatched. Looked up from germline, CDR1 is LGHNA and CDR2 is YSLEER. CDR3 protein: CASSPSTGGEYGYTF. The CDR3 DNA reads as TGCGCCAGCAGCCCTTCAACAGGGGGCGAGTATGGCTACACCTTC.

V is TRBV5-1 and J is TRBJ2-7, with D perhaps TRBD2 (7 bases). Trimming removed 4 bases from V and 1 base from J, with 15 bases in between. This CDR3 is built from 15 residues. The germline V gene has CDR1 SGHRS and CDR2 YFSETQ. The CDR3 DNA reads TGCGCCAGCAGCCCGGAGGAGGGGGGGTCCTACGAGCAGTACTTC. It is translated as CASSPEEGGSYEQYF.

The chain uses TRBV7-6 and TRBJ2-3, with D possibly TRBD1 on 7 matching bases. Germline CDR1 is SGHVS and CDR2 is FNYEAQ. The germline V and J ends were trimmed by 2 bases and 0 bases, with 12 bases remaining between them. This CDR3 has 16 amino acids. The CDR3 loop is CASSLRAGGSTDTQYF. CDR3 nucleotide sequence: TGTGCCAGCAGCTTAAGGGCAGGGGGGAGCACAGATACGCAGTATTTT.

This chain connects TRBV9 to TRBJ2-7, with TRBD1 as a possible D gene (6 bases). The CDR3 spans 17 residues. V was clipped by 4 bases and J by 2 bases, with 22 bases between them. Germline CDR1 SGDLS, CDR2 YYNGEE. The CDR3 DNA sequence: TGTGCCAGCAGCCCATCAACTTCAGGGGCTGCCGCCTACGAGCAGTACTTC. Its protein product is CASSPSTSGAAAYEQYF. The complete variable domain, with remaining parts taken from reference TRBV9 and TRBJ2-7, reads DSGVTQTPKHLITATGQRVTLRCSPRSGDLSVYWYQQSLDQGLQFLIQYYNGEERAKGNILERFSAQQFPDLHSELNLSSLELGDSALYFCASSPSTSGAAAYEQYFGPGTRLTVT.

The genes are TRBV7-9 and TRBJ2-1; 10 nucleotides line up with TRBD1. V dropped 7 bases and J dropped 5; count of bases not matched to a gene: 8. The germline CDR1 and CDR2 sequences are SEHNR and FQNEAQ (reference sequence). The CDR3 extends over 15 amino acids. The CDR3 nucleotides are TGTGCCAGCATGATGACAGGGGGCTACAACAATGAGCAGTTCTTC. Amino acid sequence: CASMMTGGYNNEQFF. The entire variable domain, with the rest obtained from reference TRBV7-9 and TRBJ2-1, is as follows: DTGVSQNPRHKITKRGQNVTFRCDPISEHNRLYWYRQTLGQGPEFLTYFQNEAQLEKSRLLSDRFSAERPKGSFSTLEIQRTEQGDSAMYLCASMMTGGYNNEQFFGPGTRLTVL.

This clone was seen only once. This chain connects TRBV4-1 to TRBJ2-5; TRBD1 agrees at 7 bases. The CDR3 is 14 residues long. The trim removed 4 bases at V and 2 bases at J, leaving 4 bases unmatched. Per germline, CDR1 MGHRA and CDR2 YSYEKL. DNA of the CDR3: TGCGCCAGCAGCCCCGACAGGGATCAAGAGACCCAGTACTTC. Protein sequence: CASSPDRDQETQYF.

The genes are TRBV10-3 and TRBJ2-5, with a tentative D call TRBD1 (6 bases). Deletions cut 0 bases from V and 5 bases from J, with 13 bases between. CDR3 length equals 15 residues. CDR1 and CDR2 (germline): ENHRY, SYGVKD. CDR3 DNA: TGTGCCATCAGTGAGTCGTCAGGGGCAGAGGAGACCCAGTACTTC. This codes for CAISESSGAEETQYF.

This chain links TRBV14 with TRBJ1-2; a weak D match, TRBD1 (5 bases). Trimming took 3 bases from V and 11 from J, leaving 25 bases between them. The CDR3 is made up of 16 amino acids. From germline, CDR1 is SGHDN and CDR2 FVKESK. CDR3 in amino acids: CASSHEEPGRTKHYTF. CDR3 DNA: TGTGCCAGCAGCCACGAAGAACCGGGACGGACGAAGCATTACACCTTC. The full variable domain, rest sourced from reference TRBV14 and TRBJ1-2, is EAGVTQFPSHSVIEKGQTVTLRCDPISGHDNLYWYRRVMGKEIKFLLHFVKESKQDESGMPNNRFLAERTGGTYSTLKVQPAELEDSGVYFCASSHEEPGRTKHYTFGSGTRLTVV.